Shown below are 21 T cell receptor beta chains from a single sample sequenced in a study of blood T cell repertoires in COVID-19. Repertoires were generated with immunoSEQ multiplex PCR, while TCRdb's copy carries only in-frame clones and drops some. The sample comprises some 180,000 clones, roughly 80% of which are singletons, and 4% to 6.5% rests with the top ten. The sample was PBMCs or T cells enriched from blood (not recorded which). Receptors originate from a woman aged 55-70 years with acute COVID-19.

The V gene is TRBV5-5, the J gene TRBJ2-3, with 8 positions matching TRBD1. The V and J ends lost 2 bases and 3 bases, in that order; junction bases with no gene match: 2. CDR3 length: 14 amino acids. Per the germline V gene, CDR1 is SGHKS and CDR2 is YYEKEE (reference sequence). This CDR3 reads CASSFTGGTDTQYF. The CDR3 DNA reads TGTGCCAGCAGCTTTACAGGGGGTACAGATACGCAGTATTTT.

The chain combines TRBV7-2 with TRBJ1-2; D possibly corresponds to TRBD1 (6 bases). The CDR3 length is 12 residues. CDR1 and CDR2 (germline): SGHTA, FQGNSA. This CDR3 reads CSSGQGNYGYTF. The CDR3 coding sequence is TGTTCCTCCGGGCAGGGGAACTATGGCTACACCTTC. Full variable domain (rest looked up from reference TRBV7-2 and TRBJ1-2): GAGVSQSPSNKVTEKGKDVELRCDPISGHTALYWYRQSLGQGLEFLIYFQGNSAPDKSGLPSDRFSAERTGGSVSTLTIQRTQQEDSAVYLCSSGQGNYGYTFGSGTRLTVV.

The chain combines TRBV7-9 with TRBJ1-3; 10 bases line up with TRBD1. The V segment lost 5 bases and the J segment 1 base; nucleotides outside the gene matches: 5. The CDR3 is 16 residues long. The germline CDR1 and CDR2 sequences are SEHNR and FQNEAQ (reference sequence). The CDR3 protein is CASSKMDRGSGNTIYF. The CDR3 DNA reads as TGTGCCAGCAGCAAGATGGACAGGGGGTCTGGAAACACCATATATTTT.

The rearrangement joins TRBV11-3 to TRBJ2-3; the D gene is possibly TRBD2 (6 bases). Deletions cut 5 bases from V and 1 base from J, with 13 bases between. The CDR3 has 15 residues. Germline CDR1 SGHNT, CDR2 YENEEA. CDR3 loop: CASSRGGAGTDTQYF. CDR3 coding DNA: TGTGCCAGCAGCCGAGGAGGGGCGGGCACAGATACGCAGTATTTT.

This clone appeared once. V is TRBV5-1 and J is TRBJ2-2; D is uncertain. With 2 bases removed from V and 1 base from J, the gap between germline ends came to 9 bases. The CDR3 covers 15 residues. Germline assignment: CDR1 SGHRS and CDR2 YFSETQ. CDR3 sequence: CASSLNAGNTGELFF. The CDR3 DNA follows: TGCGCCAGCAGCTTAAATGCCGGGAACACCGGGGAGCTGTTTTTT.

In this sample, this clone turned up a few times. CDR3 in amino acids: CASSSTRWTSGNYEQYF. Here the CDR3 DNA reads TGTGCCAGCAGCTCGACGAGGTGGACTAGCGGAAACTACGAGCAGTACTTC. The V call is TRBV11-2, the J call TRBJ2-7; TRBD2 aligns across 10 bases. Per the germline V gene, CDR1 is SGHAT and CDR2 is FQNNGV. The CDR3 is made up of 17 amino acids. After removal of 4 bases from V and 3 bases from J, the junction contained 12 bases not matched to a gene.

The rearrangement joins TRBV2 to TRBJ1-1; 7 nucleotides agree with TRBD1. V dropped 7 bases and J dropped 3; count of bases not matched to a gene: 2. CDR3 length: 12 amino acids. CDR1 and CDR2 (germline): SNHLY, FYNNEI. CDR3 residues: CASTGTDTEAFF. In DNA form, the CDR3 reads TGTGCCAGCACAGGGACAGACACTGAAGCTTTCTTT.

This clone appeared a single time. The rearrangement uses TRBV20-1 and TRBJ1-6, with D unclear. The germline gives CDR1 DFQATT, CDR2 SNEGSKA (reference sequence). V lost 3 bases, J lost 10 bases, and 16 bases lay in between. The CDR3 length is 14 residues. The CDR3 spells CSASPGRLGSPLHF. As DNA, the CDR3 is TGCAGTGCTAGTCCGGGTCGGTTAGGCTCACCCCTCCACTTT.

The chain is built from TRBV3-1 (or the pseudogene TRBV3-2) and TRBJ2-5; no firm D call. This CDR3 contains 15 residues. Germline CDR1 LGHDT, CDR2 YNNKEL (reference sequence). V shed 0 bases and J shed 5 bases, with 13 bases lying between them. The CDR3 region has the DNA TGTGCCAGCAGCCAAGACGGTAGTGAGGCTGAGACCCAGTACTTC. Protein: CASSQDGSEAETQYF.

This clone was seen more than once but under ten times. The chain links TRBV6-5 to TRBJ1-5; 7 bases are shared with TRBD1. Germline values: CDR1 MNHEY, CDR2 SVGAGI. Trimming took 6 bases from V and 2 from J; bases not matched to a gene: 4. The length of the CDR3 is 14 residues. Written as DNA, the CDR3 is TGTGCCAGCAGCACAGGGGTGGGCAATCAGCCCCAGCATTTT. This gives the protein CASSTGVGNQPQHF.

The rearrangement uses TRBV19 and TRBJ2-5; D possibly corresponds to TRBD2 (7 bases). The CDR3 runs 16 residues. The germline V gene has CDR1 LNHDA and CDR2 SQIVND (reference sequence). Trimming removed 3 bases at V and 1 base at J, with 15 bases between. The CDR3 DNA sequence: TGTGCCAGTAGTATCTGGGGGGGGCCCGGCCAAGAGACCCAGTACTTC. Its protein is CASSIWGGPGQETQYF. Full variable domain (missing parts from reference TRBV19 and TRBJ2-5): DGGITQSPKYLFRKEGQNVTLSCEQNLNHDAMYWYRQDPGQGLRLIYYSQIVNDFQKGDIAEGYSVSREKKESFPLTVTSAQKNPTAFYLCASSIWGGPGQETQYFGPGTRLLVL.

This chain links TRBV7-2 with TRBJ2-2; D might be TRBD1 (5 bases). This CDR3 comprises 15 residues. Germline assignment: CDR1 SGHTA and CDR2 FQGNSA. Between the trimmed V and J ends, which lost 5 bases and 14 bases, there was a span of 24 bases. The CDR3, as DNA: TGTGCCAGCAGCCTTCAATCTGACAGCGCCGCCGACCTGTTTTTT. It codes for CASSLQSDSAADLFF.

The rearrangement uses TRBV6-2 or TRBV6-3 and TRBJ2-2; D not certain. V gave up 3 bases and J gave up 6 bases, with 5 bases separating them. There are 12 residues in the CDR3. CDR1 MNHEY and CDR2 SVGEGT come from the germline V gene. CDR3 loop: CASSYGPGELFF. In DNA form, the CDR3 reads TGTGCCAGCAGTTATGGGCCCGGGGAGCTGTTTTTT.

This clone occurred once. The chain recombines TRBV13 with TRBJ1-1; the D is unclear. Germline-derived CDR1 and CDR2 are PRHDT and FYEKMQ (reference sequence). V was shortened by 1 base and J by 4 bases, with 10 bases between the two germline ends. CDR3 length equals 14 residues. CDR3 coding DNA: TGTGCCAGCAGCTTAGAGGGAGGGAGCACTGAAGCTTTCTTT. Its protein is CASSLEGGSTEAFF.

The V and J genes are TRBV24-1 and TRBJ2-5, with D maybe TRBD1 (6 bases). In germline, CDR1 is KGHDR, CDR2 SFDVKD. V was cut by 3 bases and J by 7 bases, with 11 bases left in between. This CDR3 contains 13 residues. The DNA of the CDR3 is TGTGCCACCAGTGATCCAGGGGCGGGGACCCAGTACTTC. Translated, it gives CATSDPGAGTQYF.

CDR3 loop: CAISASQVADTQYF. DNA of the CDR3: TGTGCCATCAGTGCATCTCAGGTGGCAGATACGCAGTATTTT. J is TRBJ2-3 and V is TRBV10-3; D remains unclear. This CDR3 has 14 residues. V shed 4 bases and J shed 4 bases, with 12 bases lying between them. Germline CDR1 reads ENHRY; CDR2 reads SYGVKD.

This clone has a single count. V is TRBV5-7 and J is TRBJ2-7; 8 bases line up with TRBD1. TRBV5-7 is noted as an ORF with a role that remains uncertain. V was clipped by 0 bases and J by 0 bases; unmatched bases: 8. The CDR3 has 17 residues. The CDR3 DNA is TGTGCCAGCAGCTTGGCGCTGGACAGGGAACACTCCTACGAGCAGTACGTC. Residues: CASSLALDREHSYEQYV.

Only a few counts were recorded for this clone. V usage is TRBV5-4 and J usage is TRBJ1-2; D is possibly TRBD1 (5 bases). The germline V gene has CDR1 SGHNT and CDR2 YYREEE (reference sequence). V was trimmed by 2 bases and J by 7 bases, leaving 18 bases between them. The CDR3 runs to 15 residues. The CDR3 sequence: CASSFAGTQASGYTF. CDR3 bases: TGTGCCAGCAGCTTCGCCGGTACACAGGCCTCTGGCTACACCTTC.

The chain joins TRBV28 to TRBJ2-2; 11 positions agree with TRBD1. Germline lookup yields CDR1 MDHEN and CDR2 SYDVKM. J gave up 3 bases and V 8 bases, and 11 bases lay outside the gene matches. The CDR3 extends over 17 amino acids. CDR3 nucleotide sequence: TGTGCCAGCCTGTCAGGACAGGGGGCCGGATACACCGGGGAGCTGTTTTTT. It yields the protein CASLSGQGAGYTGELFF.

The chain is built from TRBV18 and TRBJ2-1, with D possibly matching TRBD1 (6 bases). Germline V gives CDR1 KGHSH, CDR2 LQKENI. This CDR3 contains 16 residues. V was trimmed by 4 bases and J by 5 bases, leaving 18 bases between them. Here the CDR3 reads CASSLLRTVPNNEQFF. In DNA form, the CDR3 reads TGTGCCAGCTCACTCTTACGGACAGTACCAAACAATGAGCAGTTCTTC.

V gene TRBV6-6 combines with J gene TRBJ2-7; 8 positions match TRBD2. The CDR3 sequence is 17 residues long. The V gene end was trimmed by 5 bases and the J gene end by 0 bases; junction bases not matched to a gene: 12. Germline assignment: CDR1 MNHNY and CDR2 SVGAGI (reference sequence). As DNA, the CDR3 is TGTGCCAGCAGTCAAATCTTCACTAGCGGCTTCTCCTACGAGCAGTACTTC. Protein: CASSQIFTSGFSYEQYF.